This TCR beta chain was recorded in a study of cytomegalovirus exposure and HLA in healthy donors. The length of the CDR3 is 16 residues. CDR1 LNHDA and CDR2 SQIVND come from the germline V gene (reference sequence). Trimming cost V 3 bases and J 0 bases, with 12 bases left between them. 60 Vbeta and 13 Jbeta primers were used in PCR. The protocol was immunoSEQ multiplex PCR, while the TCRdb copy is restricted to in-frame clones and leaves out a portion. The sample lists 20,000 to 25,000 clones, over 65% occurring once. Note on this clone: The target antigen is unknown.

Each donor's status was that of a healthy bone marrow donor. Study conclusions and caveats: CMV serostatus was the sole immune exposure information available. In a later analysis, the majority of CMV-associated beta chains seemingly showed HLA restriction. Altogether, 150 to 200 TCR beta chains were recorded as cytomegalovirus-associated.

Sequenced input: PBMCs. The receptor comes from a man aged 60-69 years in good health and CMV-seronegative. The J gene is TRBJ2-1, the V gene TRBV19; perhaps TRBD2 as D (5 bases). The CDR3 DNA is TGTGCCAGTAGTATTCGGCGGGCGACCTCCTACAATGAGCAGTTCTTC. Translating it yields CASSIRRATSYNEQFF.